Listed here is a single TCR beta chain. Clones were read by immunoSEQ multiplex PCR, and TCRdb kept only the in-frame ones, dropping some. The data show roughly 160,000 clones, 90% seen once. These data originate in a study of blood T cell repertoires in COVID-19. Study-wide context: PBMCs, B-cell-depleted T cells, or T cells were the source of the cDNA or gDNA that made up the material.

The length of the CDR3 is 16 residues. V was clipped by 2 bases and J by 4 bases; unmatched bases: 3. Germline CDR1 is SGHAT and CDR2 is FQNNGV. The sample taken for sequencing was peripheral blood. This clonotype was obtained from a man aged 50 or older with acute or convalescent COVID-19. The chain links TRBV11-2 to TRBJ2-3; 13 nucleotides line up with TRBD2. The CDR3 spells CASSLRTSGGPDTQYF. The CDR3, as DNA: TGTGCCAGCAGCTTAAGGACTAGCGGGGGCCCAGATACGCAGTATTTT.